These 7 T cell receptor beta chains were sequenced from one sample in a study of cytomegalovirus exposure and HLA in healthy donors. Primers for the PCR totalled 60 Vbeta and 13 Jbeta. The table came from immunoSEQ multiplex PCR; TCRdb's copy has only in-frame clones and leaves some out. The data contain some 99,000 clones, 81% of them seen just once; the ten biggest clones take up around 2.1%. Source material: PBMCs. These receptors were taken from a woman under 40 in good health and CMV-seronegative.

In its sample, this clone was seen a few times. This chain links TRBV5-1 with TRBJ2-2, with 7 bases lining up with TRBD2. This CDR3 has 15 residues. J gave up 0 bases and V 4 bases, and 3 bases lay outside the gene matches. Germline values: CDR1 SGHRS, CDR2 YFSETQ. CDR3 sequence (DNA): TGCGCCAGCAGCGTTACTAGCGCGAACACCGGGGAGCTGTTTTTT. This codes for CASSVTSANTGELFF. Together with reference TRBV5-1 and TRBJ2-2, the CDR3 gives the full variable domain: KAGVTQTPRYLIKTRGQQVTLSCSPISGHRSVSWYQQTPGQGLQFLFEYFSETQRNKGNFPGRFSGRQFSNSRSEMNVSTLELGDSALYLCASSVTSANTGELFFGEGSRLTVL.

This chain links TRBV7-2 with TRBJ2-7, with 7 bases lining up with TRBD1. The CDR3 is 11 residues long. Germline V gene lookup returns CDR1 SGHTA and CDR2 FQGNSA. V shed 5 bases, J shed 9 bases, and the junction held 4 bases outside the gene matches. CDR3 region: CASSPGGRQYF. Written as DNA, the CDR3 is TGTGCCAGCAGCCCAGGGGGAAGGCAGTACTTC. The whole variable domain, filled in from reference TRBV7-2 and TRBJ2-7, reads GAGVSQSPSNKVTEKGKDVELRCDPISGHTALYWYRQSLGQGLEFLIYFQGNSAPDKSGLPSDRFSAERTGGSVSTLTIQRTQQEDSAVYLCASSPGGRQYFGPGTRLTVT.

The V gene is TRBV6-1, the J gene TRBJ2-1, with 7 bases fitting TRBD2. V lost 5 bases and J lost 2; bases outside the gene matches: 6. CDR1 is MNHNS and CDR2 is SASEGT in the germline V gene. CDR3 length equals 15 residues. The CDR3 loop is CASSSWLAAYNEQFF. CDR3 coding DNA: TGTGCCAGCAGTTCCTGGCTAGCGGCCTACAATGAGCAGTTCTTC.

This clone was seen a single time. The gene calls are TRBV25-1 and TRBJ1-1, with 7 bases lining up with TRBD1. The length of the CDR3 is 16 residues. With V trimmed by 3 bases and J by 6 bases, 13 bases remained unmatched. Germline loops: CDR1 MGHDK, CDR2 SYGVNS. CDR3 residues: CASSDPRQGVVAEAFF. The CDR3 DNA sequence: TGTGCCAGCAGTGATCCAAGGCAGGGGGTAGTGGCTGAAGCTTTCTTT. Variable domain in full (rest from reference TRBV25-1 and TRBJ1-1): EADIYQTPRYLVIGTGKKITLECSQTMGHDKMYWYQQDPGMELHLIHYSYGVNSTEKGDLSSESTVSRIRTEHFPLTLESARPSHTSQYLCASSDPRQGVVAEAFFGQGTRLTVV.

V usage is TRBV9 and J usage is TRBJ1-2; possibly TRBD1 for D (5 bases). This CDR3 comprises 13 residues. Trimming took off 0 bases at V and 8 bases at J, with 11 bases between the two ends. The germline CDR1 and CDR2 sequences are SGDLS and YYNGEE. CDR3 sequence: CASSVAQVTGYTF. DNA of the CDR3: TGTGCCAGCAGCGTAGCACAGGTCACGGGCTACACCTTC. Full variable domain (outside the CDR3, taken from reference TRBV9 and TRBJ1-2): DSGVTQTPKHLITATGQRVTLRCSPRSGDLSVYWYQQSLDQGLQFLIQYYNGEERAKGNILERFSAQQFPDLHSELNLSSLELGDSALYFCASSVAQVTGYTFGSGTRLTVV.

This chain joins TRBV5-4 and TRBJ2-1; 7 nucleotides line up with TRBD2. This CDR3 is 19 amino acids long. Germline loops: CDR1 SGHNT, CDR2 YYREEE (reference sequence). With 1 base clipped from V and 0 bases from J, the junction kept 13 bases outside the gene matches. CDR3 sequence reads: CASSLKTSARLLSYNEQFF. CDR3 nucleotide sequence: TGTGCCAGCAGCTTGAAAACTAGCGCTAGGCTACTCTCCTACAATGAGCAGTTCTTC.

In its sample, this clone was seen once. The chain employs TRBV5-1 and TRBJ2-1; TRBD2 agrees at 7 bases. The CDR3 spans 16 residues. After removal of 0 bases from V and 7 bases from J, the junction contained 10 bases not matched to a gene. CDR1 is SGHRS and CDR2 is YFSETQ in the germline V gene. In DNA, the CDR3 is TGCGCCAGCAGCTTGGTTTCCGGACTAGTCGGTAATGAGCAGTTCTTC. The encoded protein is CASSLVSGLVGNEQFF.